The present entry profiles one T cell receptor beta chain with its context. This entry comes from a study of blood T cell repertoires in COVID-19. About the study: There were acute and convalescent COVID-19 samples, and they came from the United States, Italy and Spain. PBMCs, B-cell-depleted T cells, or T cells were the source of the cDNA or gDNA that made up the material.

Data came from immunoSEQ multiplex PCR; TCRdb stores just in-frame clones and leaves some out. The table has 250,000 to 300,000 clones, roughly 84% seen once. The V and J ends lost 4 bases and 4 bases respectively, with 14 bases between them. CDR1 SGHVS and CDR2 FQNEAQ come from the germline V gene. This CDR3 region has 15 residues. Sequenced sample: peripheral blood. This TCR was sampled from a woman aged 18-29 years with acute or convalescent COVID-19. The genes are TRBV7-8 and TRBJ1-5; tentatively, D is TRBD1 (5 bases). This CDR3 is CASSWTMTENQPQHF. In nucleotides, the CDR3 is TGTGCCAGCAGCTGGACTATGACAGAAAATCAGCCCCAGCATTTT.